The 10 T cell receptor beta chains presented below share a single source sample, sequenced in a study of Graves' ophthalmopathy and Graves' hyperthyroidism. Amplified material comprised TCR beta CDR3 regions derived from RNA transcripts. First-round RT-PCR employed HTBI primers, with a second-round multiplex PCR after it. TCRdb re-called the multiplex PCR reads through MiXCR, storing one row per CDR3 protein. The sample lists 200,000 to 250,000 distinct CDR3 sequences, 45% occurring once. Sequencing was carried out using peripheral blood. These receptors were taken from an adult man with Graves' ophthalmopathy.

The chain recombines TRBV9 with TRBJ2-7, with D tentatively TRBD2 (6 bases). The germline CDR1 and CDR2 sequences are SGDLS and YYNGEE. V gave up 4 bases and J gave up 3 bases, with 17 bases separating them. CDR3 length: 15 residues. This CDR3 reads CASSPTGGIDYEQYF. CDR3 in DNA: TGTGCCAGCAGCCCCACAGGAGGGATAGACTACGAGCAGTACTTC.

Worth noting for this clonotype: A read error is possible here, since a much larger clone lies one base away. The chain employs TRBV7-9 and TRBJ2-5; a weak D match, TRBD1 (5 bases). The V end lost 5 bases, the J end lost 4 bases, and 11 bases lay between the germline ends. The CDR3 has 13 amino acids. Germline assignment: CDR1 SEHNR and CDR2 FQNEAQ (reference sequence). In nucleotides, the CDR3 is TGTGCCAGCAGCAAGGACAAGGGAGAGACCCAGTACTTC. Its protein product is CASSKDKGETQYF.

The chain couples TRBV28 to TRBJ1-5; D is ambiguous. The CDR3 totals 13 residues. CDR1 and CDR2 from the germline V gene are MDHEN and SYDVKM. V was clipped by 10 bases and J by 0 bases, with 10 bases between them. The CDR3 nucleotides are TGTGCCACCGCGGACGATAGCAATCAGCCCCAGCATTTT. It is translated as CATADDSNQPQHF. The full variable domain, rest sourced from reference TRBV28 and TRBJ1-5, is DVKVTQSSRYLVKRTGEKVFLECVQDMDHENMFWYRQDPGLGLRLIYFSYDVKMKEKGDIPEGYSVSREKKERFSLILESASTNQTSMYLCATADDSNQPQHFGDGTRLSIL.

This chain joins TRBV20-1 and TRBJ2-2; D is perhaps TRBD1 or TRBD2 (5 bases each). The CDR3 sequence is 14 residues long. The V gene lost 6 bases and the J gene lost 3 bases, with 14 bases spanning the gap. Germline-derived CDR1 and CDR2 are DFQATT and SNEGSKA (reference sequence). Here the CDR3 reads CSALRDLYTGELFF. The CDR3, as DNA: TGCAGTGCCCTACGGGACCTCTACACCGGGGAGCTGTTTTTT.

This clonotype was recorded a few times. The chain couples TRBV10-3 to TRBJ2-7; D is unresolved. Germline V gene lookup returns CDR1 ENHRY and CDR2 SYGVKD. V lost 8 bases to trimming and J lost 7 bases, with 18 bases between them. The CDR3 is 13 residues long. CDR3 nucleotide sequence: TGTGCCATCGGTTCAGGCTCCATGAGGGAGCAGTACTTC. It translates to CAIGSGSMREQYF.

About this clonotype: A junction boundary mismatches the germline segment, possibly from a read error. The CDR3 protein is CASSGSGTGRVAQYF. The CDR3 nucleotides are TGTGCCAGCAGTGGAAGTGGGACTGGGCGGGTGGCCCAGTACTTC. The chain has TRBV10-3 and TRBJ2-5, with D tentatively TRBD2 (6 bases). Germline-derived CDR1 and CDR2 are ENHRY and SYGVKD. The CDR3 is 15 amino acids.

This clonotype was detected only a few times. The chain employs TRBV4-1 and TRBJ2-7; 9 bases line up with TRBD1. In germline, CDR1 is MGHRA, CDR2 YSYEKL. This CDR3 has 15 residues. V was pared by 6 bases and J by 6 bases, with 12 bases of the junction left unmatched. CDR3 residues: CASSPRGQGMVEQYF. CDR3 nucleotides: TGCGCCAGCAGTCCCCGCGGACAGGGGATGGTCGAGCAGTACTTC.

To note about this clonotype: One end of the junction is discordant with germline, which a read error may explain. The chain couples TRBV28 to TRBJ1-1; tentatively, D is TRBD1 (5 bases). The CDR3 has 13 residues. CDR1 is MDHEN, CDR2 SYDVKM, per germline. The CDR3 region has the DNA TGTGCCAACAGTTACAGGAGGAACACTGAAGCTTTCTTT. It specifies CANSYRRNTEAFF.

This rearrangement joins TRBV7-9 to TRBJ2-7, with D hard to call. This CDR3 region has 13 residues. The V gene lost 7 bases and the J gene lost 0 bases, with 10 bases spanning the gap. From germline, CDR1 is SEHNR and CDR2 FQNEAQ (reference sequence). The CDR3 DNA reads TGTGCCAGCACCTGGGTGGGCTCCTACGAGCAGTACTTC. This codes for CASTWVGSYEQYF.

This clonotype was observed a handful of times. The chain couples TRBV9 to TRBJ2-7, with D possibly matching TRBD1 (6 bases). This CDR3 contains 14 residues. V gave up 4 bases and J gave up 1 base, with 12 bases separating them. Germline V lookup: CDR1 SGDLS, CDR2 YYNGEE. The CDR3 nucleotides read TGTGCCAGCAGCTTACAGGGCAATTCCTACGAGCAGTACTTC. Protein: CASSLQGNSYEQYF.